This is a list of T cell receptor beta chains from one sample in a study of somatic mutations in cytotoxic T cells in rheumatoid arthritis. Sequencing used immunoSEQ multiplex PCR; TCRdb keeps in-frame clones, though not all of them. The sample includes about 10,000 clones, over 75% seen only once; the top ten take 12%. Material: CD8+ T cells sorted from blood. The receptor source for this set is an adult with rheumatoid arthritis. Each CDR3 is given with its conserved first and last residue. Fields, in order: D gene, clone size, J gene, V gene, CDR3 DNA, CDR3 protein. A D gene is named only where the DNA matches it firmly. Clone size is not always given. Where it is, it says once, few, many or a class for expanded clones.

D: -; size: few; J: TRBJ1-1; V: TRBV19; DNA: TGTGCCAGCTCAAGAGGCACTGAAGCTTTCTTT; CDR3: CASSRGTEAFF
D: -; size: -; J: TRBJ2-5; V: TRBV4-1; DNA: TGCGCCAGCAGCCAAAATGAGGGGGGGCCGGAGACCCAGTACTTC; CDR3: CASSQNEGGPETQYF
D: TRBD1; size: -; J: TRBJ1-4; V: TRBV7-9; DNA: TGTGCCAGCAGCGTGCAGGGGGTCGGGGATGAAAAACTGTTTTTT; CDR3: CASSVQGVGDEKLFF
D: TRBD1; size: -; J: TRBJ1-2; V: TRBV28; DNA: TGTGCCAGCAGTTCCCAGGACAGGGCGCGGCATGGCTACACCTTC; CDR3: CASSSQDRARHGYTF
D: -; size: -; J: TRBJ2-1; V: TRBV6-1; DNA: TGTGCCAGCAGTGAAGCGCACACCCGGAGGAGCCATGAGCAGTTCTTC; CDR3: CASSEAHTRRSHEQFF
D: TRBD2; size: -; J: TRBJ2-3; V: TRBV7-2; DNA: TGTGCCAGCAGCCCGGTACCTACGGGACTAGCGGTCCGGTCTACGCAGTATTTT; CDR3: CASSPVPTGLAVRSTQYF
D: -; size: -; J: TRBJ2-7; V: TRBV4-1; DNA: TGCGCCAGCAGCCAAGAATGGGGGAGAGGCTACGAGCAGTACTTC; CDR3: CASSQEWGRGYEQYF
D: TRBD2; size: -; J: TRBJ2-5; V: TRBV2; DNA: TGTGCCAGCAGTTTAGTACGGGGGGGATTACAAGAGACCCAGTACTTC; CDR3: CASSLVRGGLQETQYF
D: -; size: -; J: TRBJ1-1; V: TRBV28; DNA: TGTGCCAGCAGTTTGCCCCTGGGGCAGAACATGAACACTGAAGCTTTCTTT; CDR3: CASSLPLGQNMNTEAFF
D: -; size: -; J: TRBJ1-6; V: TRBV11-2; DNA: TGTGCCAGCAGCTTAGGGCGAGGCAGGGGCTCCTATAATTCACCCCTCCACTTT; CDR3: CASSLGRGRGSYNSPLHF
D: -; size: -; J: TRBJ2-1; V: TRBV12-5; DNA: TGTGCTAGTGGTTTTGAGACCTTCCGCTCCTACAATGAGCAGTTCTTC; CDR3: CASGFETFRSYNEQFF
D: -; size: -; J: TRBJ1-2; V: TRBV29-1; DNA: TGTGCGGGGCATCATGGCTATGGCTACACCTTC; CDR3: CAGHHGYGYTF
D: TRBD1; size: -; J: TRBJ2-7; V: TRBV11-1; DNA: TGTGCCAGCAGCGTCGGGACAGGGTCTATCGACGAGCAGTACTTC; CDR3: CASSVGTGSIDEQYF
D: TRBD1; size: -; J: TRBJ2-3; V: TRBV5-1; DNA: TGCGCCAGCAGCCCCCCCCGGACAGGGGGGCGAGCAAGGACAGATACGCAGTATTTT; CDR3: CASSPPRTGGRARTDTQYF
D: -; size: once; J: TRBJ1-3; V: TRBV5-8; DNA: TGTGCCAGCGGGGGAAACACCATATATTTT; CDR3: CASGGNTIYF
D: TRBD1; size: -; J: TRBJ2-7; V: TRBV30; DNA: TGTGCCTGGAGGCCCTGGGACAGGGACTACGAGCAGTACTTC; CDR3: CAWRPWDRDYEQYF
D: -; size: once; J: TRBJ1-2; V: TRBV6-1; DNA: TGTGCCAGCAGTGAAGCGGCAGCCACCTATGGCTACACCTTC; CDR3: CASSEAAATYGYTF
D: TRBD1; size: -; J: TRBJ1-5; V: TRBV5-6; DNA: TGTGCCAGTGGACAGGGGGCGGAACAGCCCCAGCATTTT; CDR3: CASGQGAEQPQHF
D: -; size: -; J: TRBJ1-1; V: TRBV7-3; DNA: TGTGCCAGCAGCTTAACATCAGGGAAGAACACTGAAGCTTTCTTT; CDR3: CASSLTSGKNTEAFF
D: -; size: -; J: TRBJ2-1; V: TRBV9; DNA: TGTGCCAGCAGCGTAGGCGACAATGAGCAGTTCTTC; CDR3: CASSVGDNEQFF
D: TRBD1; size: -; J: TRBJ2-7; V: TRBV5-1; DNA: TGCGCCAGCAGCTTCGGACAGGGGATCCACGAGCAGTACTTC; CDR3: CASSFGQGIHEQYF
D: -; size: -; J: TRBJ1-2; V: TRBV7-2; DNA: TGTGCCAGCAGGCGAGGCAGCTCGCCCTATGGCTACACCTTC; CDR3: CASRRGSSPYGYTF
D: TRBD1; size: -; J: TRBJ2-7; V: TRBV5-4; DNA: TGTGCCAGCAGCCATTGGACAGGGGGTCGCGAGCAGTACTTC; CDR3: CASSHWTGGREQYF
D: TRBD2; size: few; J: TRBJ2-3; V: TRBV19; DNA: TGTGCCAGTAGATGGGGACTAGCGGAGAGCACAGATACGCAGTATTTT; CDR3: CASRWGLAESTDTQYF
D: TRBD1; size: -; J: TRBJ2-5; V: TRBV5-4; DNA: TGTGCCAACAGCTTCCCCGGGACAGGGGGAGAGACCCAGTACTTC; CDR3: CANSFPGTGGETQYF
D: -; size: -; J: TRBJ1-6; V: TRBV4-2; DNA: TGTGCCAGCAGCCAAGAAGTGGCCGGGATGGGTGGTTCACCCCTCCACTTT; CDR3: CASSQEVAGMGGSPLHF
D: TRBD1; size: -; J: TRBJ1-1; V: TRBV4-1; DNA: TGCGCCAGCAGCCTTAGGACAGGGAACACTGAAGCTTTCTTT; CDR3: CASSLRTGNTEAFF
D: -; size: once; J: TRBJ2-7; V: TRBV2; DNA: TGTGCCAGCACCTTAACAGGGATCTCCTACGAGCAGTACTTC; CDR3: CASTLTGISYEQYF
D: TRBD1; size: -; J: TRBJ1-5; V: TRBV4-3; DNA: TGCGCCAGCAGCCAAGGGACAGGGGTCAATCAGCCCCAGCATTTT; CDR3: CASSQGTGVNQPQHF
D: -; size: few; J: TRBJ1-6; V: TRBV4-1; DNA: TGCGCCAGCAGCCAAGCGGCGTCAGATAATTCACCCCTCCACTTT; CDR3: CASSQAASDNSPLHF
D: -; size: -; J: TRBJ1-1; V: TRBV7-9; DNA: TGTGCCAGCAGCCTCGGGACTGAAGCTTTCTTT; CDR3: CASSLGTEAFF
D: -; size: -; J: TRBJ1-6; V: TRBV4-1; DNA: TGCGCCAGCAGCCAAGATGGGGGTTATTCACCCCTCCACTTT; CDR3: CASSQDGGYSPLHF
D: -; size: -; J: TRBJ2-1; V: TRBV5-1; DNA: TGCGCCAGCACCGAACTCGGGACGGCGTACAATGAGCAGTTCTTC; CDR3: CASTELGTAYNEQFF
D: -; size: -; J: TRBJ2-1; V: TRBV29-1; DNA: TGCAGTGGGGGGTGGGCAGGGAACAATGAGCAGTTCTTC; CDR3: CSGGWAGNNEQFF
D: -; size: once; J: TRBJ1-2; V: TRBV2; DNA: TGTGCCAGCAGCTTAGGACCCTTCTATGGCTACACCTTC; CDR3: CASSLGPFYGYTF
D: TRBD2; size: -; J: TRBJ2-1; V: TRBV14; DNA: TGTGCCAGCAGCCCAGCGGGGTACAATGAGCAGTTCTTC; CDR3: CASSPAGYNEQFF
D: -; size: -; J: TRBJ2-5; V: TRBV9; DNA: TGTGCCAGCAGCCCCTCTCCTGGGGAGACCCAGTACTTC; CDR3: CASSPSPGETQYF
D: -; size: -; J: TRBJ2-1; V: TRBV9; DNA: TGTGCCAGCAGCGTCGGGGAGGATGAGCAGTTCTTC; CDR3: CASSVGEDEQFF
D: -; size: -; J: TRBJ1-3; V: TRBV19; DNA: TGTGCCAGTAGTGTCACATACCCCGGAGGAAACACCATATATTTT; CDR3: CASSVTYPGGNTIYF
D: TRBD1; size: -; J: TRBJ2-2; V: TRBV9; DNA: TGTGCCAGCAGCGTATCCGGGACAGGAGTCACCGGGGAGCTGTTTTTT; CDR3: CASSVSGTGVTGELFF
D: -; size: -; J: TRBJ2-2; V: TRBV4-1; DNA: TGCGCCAGCAGCCAAGATTCCAGGGATGGGACCGGGGAGCTGTTTTTT; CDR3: CASSQDSRDGTGELFF
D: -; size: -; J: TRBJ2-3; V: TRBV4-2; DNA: TGTGCCAGCAGCCAAGATGGGTCGCAGTATTTT; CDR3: CASSQDGSQYF